The clone carrying this T cell receptor (beta chain) was seen repeatedly, ten times or more. Other autoimmune diseases, uncontrolled infections, pregnancy or lactation ruled patients out of participation. These data are taken from a study of Graves' ophthalmopathy and Graves' hyperthyroidism. This CDR3 spans 14 amino acids. V trimming: 6 bases; J trimming: 4 bases; junction bases outside the gene matches: 10. CDR1 DFQATT and CDR2 SNEGSKA come from the germline V gene (reference sequence). RNA transcripts served as template for amplifying TCR beta CDR3 sequences. Scientists carried out first-round RT-PCR using HTBI primers and then a second-round multiplex PCR. TCRdb reanalysed the multiplex PCR reads using MiXCR and keeps one entry per CDR3 protein. The sample has roughly 410,000 distinct CDR3 sequences; 15% are singletons.

The genes are TRBV20-1 and TRBJ1-2; 8 bases line up with TRBD1. Sequencing used peripheral blood. The sequence came from a woman between 18 and 29 years old with stable Graves' hyperthyroidism. This CDR3 reads CSARHQGATYGYTF. The CDR3 DNA follows: TGCAGTGCGAGACACCAGGGGGCTACCTATGGCTACACCTTC.